The present entry profiles one TCR beta chain with its context. The antigen is unknown. This entry belongs to a study of shared clonotypes between healthy human individuals. Study-wide findings and caveats: A reduction in generation probabilities was seen for non-shared clonotypes relative to those shared by all four donors. Donors were few, which limited the genetic and exposure-history diversity represented. Naive subsets tended to show greater estimated richness than memory subsets. Naive CD4 clonotype sharing across a few donors was about 5%.

The CDR3 covers 14 residues. In germline, CDR1 is LNHDA, CDR2 SQIVND (reference sequence). V lost 7 bases to trimming and J lost 1 base, with 11 bases between them. Clones were sequenced by immunoSEQ multiplex PCR, and TCRdb holds only the in-frame ones, with some missing. Of over a million clones listed, roughly 96% are singletons. This clonotype originated in a man aged 25-45 years in good health. The chain combines TRBV19 with TRBJ1-5, with D maybe TRBD1 (6 bases). Sequencing was carried out using naive CD4+ T cells sorted from blood. Subset specified: CD45RA+ positively selected. This CDR3 reads CASTPGASNQPQHF. CDR3 coding DNA: TGTGCCAGTACTCCAGGGGCCAGCAATCAGCCCCAGCATTTT. The variable domain in full, completed from reference TRBV19 and TRBJ1-5, reads DGGITQSPKYLFRKEGQNVTLSCEQNLNHDAMYWYRQDPGQGLRLIYYSQIVNDFQKGDIAEGYSVSREKKESFPLTVTSAQKNPTAFYLCASTPGASNQPQHFGDGTRLSIL.